One and the same sample provided the 3 T cell receptor beta chains below, sequenced in a study of T cell responses to AZD1222 COVID-19 vaccine listed by TCRdb under 2021. To prepare the library, the immunoSEQ multiplex PCR assay was applied. TCRdb re-hosts the immuneACCESS table, in-frame sequences only. Its copies lack some clones; in the studies checked, an unresolved V gene accounts for under half of them, and the cause for the rest is not known. The sample includes 95,000 to 100,000 clones, with about nine tenths observed a single time. Of the sample, approximately 16% is held by the ten largest clones. The time point label here, explained by the study, means: about 28 days (+/-7) after the second vaccine dose. The sample in question was peripheral blood, obtained 28 days after the second AZD1222 dose. The receptors were sampled from an adult who received the AZD1222 COVID-19 vaccine.

The CDR3 DNA follows: TGTGCCAGCAGCTCGAAGGACGGAGGGCTATTCTACGAGCAGTACTTC. Translated: CASSSKDGGLFYEQYF. V and J are TRBV5-4 and TRBJ2-7, with D tentatively TRBD2 (6 bases). Germline V lookup: CDR1 SGHNT, CDR2 YYREEE (reference sequence). The CDR3 is 16 amino acids. V lost 3 bases, J lost 3 bases, and 19 bases lay in between.

The chain couples TRBV5-1 to TRBJ2-1; D unresolved. CDR3 length: 15 residues. Germline-derived CDR1 and CDR2 are SGHRS and YFSETQ. Trimming pared 1 base from V and 9 bases from J, leaving 17 bases between. The CDR3: CASSLLGRKVTEQFF. The CDR3 region has the DNA TGCGCCAGCAGCTTGTTAGGACGGAAAGTGACTGAGCAGTTCTTC.

This clone was observed a handful of times. This chain uses TRBV18 with TRBJ2-3; D is possibly TRBD2 (6 bases). The germline gives CDR1 KGHSH, CDR2 LQKENI. The V end lost 6 bases, the J end lost 0 bases, and 13 bases lay between the germline ends. The CDR3 length is 15 residues. The CDR3 is CASSGLQESTDTQYF. CDR3 coding DNA: TGTGCCAGCTCCGGACTACAAGAGAGCACAGATACGCAGTATTTT.